A single sample is the source of the 20 T cell receptor beta chains below, sequenced in a study of vaccination effects on CD4 cells after COVID-19 (dated by TCRdb to between 2022 and 2023). No antigens are known for them. In the ViraFEST assay, PBMC were stimulated with viral peptide pools, and antigen-specific CD4+ T cell clonotypes were then identified by expansion using TCR sequencing. After roughly 11 days of culture, CD4+ T cells were isolated with the EasySep CD4+ T cell isolation kit. Negative nucleocapsid antibody results before and after vaccination confirmed that the healthy vaccine recipients had no prior SARS-CoV-2 infection. The library was prepared using the immunoSEQ multiplex PCR assay. Entries here come from immuneACCESS through TCRdb and include only in-frame sequences with V and J called. Some clones fail to appear in such tables; in the studies checked, an unresolved V gene covers under half of the shortfall, and the cause of the remainder is unknown. This sample gives 55,000 to 75,000 clones in total; roughly four fifths of them show up just once. Roughly 2.8% of the sample is held by the ten biggest clonotypes.

The sequencing here drew on CD4+ T cells from PBMCs cultured with HCoV-NL63 spike peptides, taken before COVID-19 vaccination. What this sample's cell subset or site label stands for: HCoV-NL63 spike overlapping peptide pool stimulation. The receptors were gathered from a human donor who received a COVID-19 vaccine.

The chain is built from TRBV6-6 and TRBJ1-2; 8 nucleotides match TRBD1. There are 16 residues in the CDR3. The germline gives CDR1 MNHNY, CDR2 SVGAGI (reference sequence). Trimming took 5 bases from V and 3 from J; bases not matched to a gene: 11. CDR3 protein: CASSPTGALTHYGYTF. The CDR3 bases are TGTGCCAGCAGTCCGACAGGGGCCCTCACTCACTATGGCTACACCTTC.

The chain carries TRBV5-1 and TRBJ2-2, with D possibly matching TRBD1 (6 bases). Trimming took 0 bases from V and 5 from J, leaving 14 bases between them. Germline lookup yields CDR1 SGHRS and CDR2 YFSETQ. The CDR3 covers 16 residues. The CDR3 DNA is TGCGCCAGCAGCTTGGTAGAGGGGGTAGGAACCGGGGAGCTGTTTTTT. Translating it yields CASSLVEGVGTGELFF.

The chain joins TRBV5-1 to TRBJ2-3, with D maybe TRBD2 (5 bases). Germline CDR1 is SGHRS and CDR2 is YFSETQ. This CDR3 spans 12 amino acids. Deletions cut 5 bases from V and 6 bases from J, with 10 bases between. The CDR3 reads CASSYSADTQYF. The CDR3 DNA reads as TGCGCCAGCAGTTATAGCGCGGATACGCAGTATTTT.

In this sample, this clone turned up a few times. V and J are TRBV7-2 and TRBJ1-4; D perhaps matches TRBD1 (6 bases). Germline CDR1 SGHTA, CDR2 FQGNSA. The CDR3 runs to 13 residues. Trimming left V 8 bases short and J 7 bases short, with 14 bases between. CDR3 DNA: TGTGCCAGCGGGGGGCGTGGGAGTGAAAAACTGTTTTTT. It specifies CASGGRGSEKLFF.

The V gene is TRBV4-3, the J gene TRBJ2-3; maybe TRBD2 (6 bases). The germline V and J ends were trimmed by 0 bases and 5 bases, with 9 bases remaining between them. CDR3 length: 14 amino acids. The germline V gene encodes CDR1 LGHNA and CDR2 YSLEER. The CDR3 bases are TGCGCCAGCAGCCAAGATCCGGGGGAAGATACGCAGTATTTT. This encodes CASSQDPGEDTQYF.

The chain recombines TRBV7-3 with TRBJ1-1; weak D call: TRBD1 (5 bases). From germline, CDR1 is SGHTA and CDR2 FQGTGA. The CDR3 sequence is 13 residues long. V was pared by 5 bases and J by 1 base, with 8 bases between. For the CDR3, the DNA is TGTGCCAGCAGCCTCGACAGGAACACTGAAGCTTTCTTT. Translated, it gives CASSLDRNTEAFF.

The chain joins TRBV5-1 to TRBJ2-6; 8 nucleotides line up with TRBD1. V lost 0 bases to trimming and J lost 2 bases; unmatched junction nucleotides: 4. Germline assignment: CDR1 SGHRS and CDR2 YFSETQ. The CDR3 runs 17 residues. The CDR3: CASSLGIQGAGANVLTF. The CDR3 coding sequence is TGCGCCAGCAGCTTGGGGATACAGGGGGCTGGGGCCAACGTCCTGACTTTC.

The V call is TRBV6-1, the J call TRBJ2-7, with D hard to call. Germline CDR1 reads MNHNS; CDR2 reads SASEGT. The germline V and J ends were trimmed by 2 bases and 6 bases, with 11 bases remaining between them. The CDR3 contains 13 residues. CDR3 sequence (DNA): TGTGCCAGCAGTGAAAGGAGCGCGAGCGAGCAGTACGTC. This gives the protein CASSERSASEQYV.

This sequence joins TRBV10-1 and TRBJ2-2; 7 bases align to TRBD1. The germline gives CDR1 WNHNN, CDR2 SYGVQD (reference sequence). With 3 bases clipped from V and 2 bases from J, the junction kept 6 bases outside the gene matches. The CDR3 extends over 16 amino acids. For the CDR3, the DNA is TGCGCCAGCAGTGACCCGGCAGGGGGAAACACCGGGGAGCTGTTTTTT. Its protein product is CASSDPAGGNTGELFF.

This clone was counted once. The chain uses TRBV19 and TRBJ2-3; TRBD1 agrees at 8 bases. The junction had 7 bases not matched to a gene; V was cut back by 8 bases and J by 0 bases. This CDR3 is 15 amino acids long. Germline loops: CDR1 LNHDA, CDR2 SQIVND (reference sequence). CDR3 sequence reads: CASRQGPASTDTQYF. The CDR3 DNA follows: TGTGCCAGTCGACAGGGGCCAGCTAGCACAGATACGCAGTATTTT.

J is TRBJ2-5 and V is TRBV13; 8 nucleotides agree with TRBD2. Germline V gene lookup returns CDR1 PRHDT and CDR2 FYEKMQ (reference sequence). With V trimmed by 2 bases and J by 2 bases, 1 base remained unmatched. The CDR3 runs to 14 residues. CDR3 in DNA: TGTGCCAGCAGCTTACGGGGGGGACAAGAGACCCAGTACTTC. It codes for CASSLRGGQETQYF. The full variable domain, with the rest looked up from reference TRBV13 and TRBJ2-5, is AAGVIQSPRHLIKEKRETATLKCYPIPRHDTVYWYQQGPGQDPQFLISFYEKMQSDKGSIPDRFSAQQFSDYHSELNMSSLELGDSALYFCASSLRGGQETQYFGPGTRLLVL.

The sample holds one count of this clone. The chain combines TRBV6-1 with TRBJ1-6; D not resolved. Germline assignment: CDR1 MNHNS and CDR2 SASEGT. There are 13 residues in the CDR3. V was pared by 3 bases and J by 13 bases, with 13 bases between. The CDR3 protein is CASSEGRNTPLHF. The CDR3 DNA sequence: TGTGCCAGCAGTGAGGGAAGGAATACTCCCCTCCACTTT.

The genes are TRBV7-9 and TRBJ2-5; TRBD2 might be the D (5 bases). Germline lookup yields CDR1 SEHNR and CDR2 FQNEAQ (reference sequence). With 5 bases removed from V and 5 bases from J, the gap between germline ends came to 18 bases. The CDR3 contains 15 residues. DNA of the CDR3: TGTGCCAGCAGCCCCACGCCGGGGTATTCGGAGACCCAGTACTTC. It translates to CASSPTPGYSETQYF.

V and J are TRBV10-3 and TRBJ2-7; D assignment may be TRBD1 or TRBD2 (6 bases each). Trimming removed 8 bases from V and 7 bases from J, with 15 bases in between. The CDR3 contains 12 residues. Germline V gives CDR1 ENHRY, CDR2 SYGVKD. CDR3 region: CAIGEGGREQYV. CDR3 nucleotide sequence: TGTGCCATCGGCGAGGGGGGTCGGGAGCAGTACGTC.

The rearrangement links TRBV5-1 to TRBJ2-2; D possibly corresponds to TRBD1 (5 bases). Per germline, CDR1 SGHRS and CDR2 YFSETQ. Trimming removed 1 base at V and 0 bases at J, with 10 bases between. This CDR3 comprises 16 residues. The CDR3 protein is CASSLRGRANTGELFF. DNA of the CDR3: TGCGCCAGCAGCTTGAGAGGCAGGGCGAACACCGGGGAGCTGTTTTTT.

V and J are TRBV10-2 and TRBJ2-3; 10 bases are a match to TRBD2. After removal of 6 bases from V and 5 bases from J, the junction contained 5 bases not matched to a gene. This CDR3 is 14 amino acids long. Looked up from germline, CDR1 is WSHSY and CDR2 is SAAADI. CDR3 amino acids: CASRSGGAGDTQYF. The CDR3 DNA is TGCGCCAGCAGGAGCGGGGGGGCCGGAGATACGCAGTATTTT.

The chain combines TRBV5-5 with TRBJ1-5; 9 nucleotides align to TRBD1. The CDR3 sequence is 16 residues long. After removal of 0 bases from V and 3 bases from J, the junction contained 4 bases not matched to a gene. Per germline, CDR1 SGHKS and CDR2 YYEKEE (reference sequence). The CDR3 region has the DNA TGTGCCAGCAGCTTGGCCGGGACAGGGTTCAATCAGCCCCAGCATTTT. This gives the protein CASSLAGTGFNQPQHF.

The chain has TRBV19 and TRBJ1-2; the D gene is possibly TRBD1 (6 bases). Looked up from germline, CDR1 is LNHDA and CDR2 is SQIVND (reference sequence). CDR3 length equals 11 residues. Between the trimmed V and J ends, which lost 9 bases and 6 bases, there was a span of 11 bases. CDR3 nucleotides: TGTGCCAGCAGATACAGGGATGGCTACACCTTC. Translated: CASRYRDGYTF.

The rearrangement joins TRBV20-1 to TRBJ2-5, with TRBD2 matching 10 bases. Trimming took 3 bases from V and 4 from J; bases not matched to a gene: 11. The CDR3 extends over 16 amino acids. Germline assignment: CDR1 DFQATT and CDR2 SNEGSKA (reference sequence). The CDR3 DNA sequence: TGCAGTGCTAGTACCAGCGGGGGGGCCGGGGGAGAGACCCAGTACTTC. The encoded protein is CSASTSGGAGGETQYF.

This clone was detected a few times. The chain links TRBV2 to TRBJ1-3, with D possibly matching TRBD1 (6 bases). Germline V gene lookup returns CDR1 SNHLY and CDR2 FYNNEI. Trimming cost V 7 bases and J 7 bases, with 14 bases left between them. There are 13 residues in the CDR3. The CDR3 region has the DNA TGTGCCAGCACCACAGGGCTTGGCAACACCATATATTTT. Translation: CASTTGLGNTIYF.